This TCR beta chain was sequenced during a study of blood T cells in healthy people across ages. Study findings and constraints: A conclusive naive versus antigen-experienced comparison was prevented by the unsorted PBMCs. Naive T cell percentage and TCR beta diversity correlated strongly.

Isolated per sample were at least 6 million PBMCs. Comment on this clonotype: Its antigen is not identified.

Combining a sample-barcoded 5' primer with a J-beta primer mix, a second PCR ran for roughly 7 to 11 cycles. TCRdb passed the 5' RACE reads through MiXCR, listing each CDR3 protein once. This sample has roughly 1.9 million distinct CDR3 sequences, with roughly 43% found just once. Sample: blood. The TCR was taken from a human donor in good health.

The CDR3 here is CSAREGSWNYGYTF. CDR3 nucleotides: TGCAGTGCTAGGGAGGGGAGTTGGAACTATGGCTACACCTTC. The rearrangement uses TRBV20-1 and TRBJ1-2, with D possibly matching TRBD1 (5 bases). The CDR3 length is 14 residues. Deletions cut 3 bases from V and 2 bases from J, with 13 bases between. CDR1 is DFQATT, CDR2 SNEGSKA, per germline (reference sequence).